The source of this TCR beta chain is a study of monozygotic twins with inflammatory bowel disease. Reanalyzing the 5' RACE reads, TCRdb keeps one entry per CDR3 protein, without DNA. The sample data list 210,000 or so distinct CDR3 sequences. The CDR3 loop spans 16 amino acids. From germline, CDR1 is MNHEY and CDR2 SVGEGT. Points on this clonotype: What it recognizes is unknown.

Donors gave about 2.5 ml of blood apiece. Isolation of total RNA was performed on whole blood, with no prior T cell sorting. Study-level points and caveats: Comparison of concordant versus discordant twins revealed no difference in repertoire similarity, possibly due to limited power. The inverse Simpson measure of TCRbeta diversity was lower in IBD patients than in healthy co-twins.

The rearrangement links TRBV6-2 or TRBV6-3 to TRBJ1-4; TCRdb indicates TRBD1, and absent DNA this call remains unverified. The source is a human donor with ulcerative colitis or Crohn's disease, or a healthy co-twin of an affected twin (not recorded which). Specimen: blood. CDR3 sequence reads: CASSREPGRINEKLFF.